What follows are 15 T cell receptor beta chains derived from one specimen sequenced in a study of response to subunit inactivated influenza vaccine (dated by TCRdb to between 2017 and 2018). The library came from RT-PCR. TCRdb records Illumina HiSeq 2500 as the sequencer. TCRdb reprocessing: public reads trimmed at Q25 with fastp, clones called with MiXCR, in-frame beta chains kept. Rows are unified per CDR3 protein, each entry keeping the most common DNA and genes. Across this sample there are hundreds of thousands of distinct CDR3 sequences, with approximately 15% seen only once. Jointly, the top ten make up about 7.4% of the sample. The sample here was PBMCs from blood, taken around two weeks before vaccination. Every receptor here comes from a man between 45 and 60 years old who received an inactivated influenza vaccine. Donor details come from another sample of the same person, matched by shared clones.

There are many counts of this clonotype. The rearrangement links TRBV21-1 to TRBJ1-1. TRBV21-1 is classified as a pseudogene. The CDR3 has 14 amino acids. In DNA form, the CDR3 reads TGTGCCAGCAGCAAAGGGGGCAAGAACACTGAAGCTTTCTTT. This encodes CASSKGGKNTEAFF.

The genes are TRBV3-1 and TRBJ2-7; a weak D match, TRBD1 (5 bases). V was clipped by 5 bases and J by 5 bases, with 13 bases between them. The V gene's germline CDR1 is LGHDT and CDR2 YNNKEL (reference sequence). The CDR3 is 13 residues long. Written as DNA, the CDR3 is TGTGCCAGCAGCTCGGTGGCAGGGAACGAGCAGTACTTC. This encodes CASSSVAGNEQYF.

The chain uses TRBV18 and TRBJ2-2; no definite D call. The CDR3 consists of 13 residues. The V gene lost 3 bases and the J gene lost 5 bases, with 7 bases spanning the gap. Looked up from germline, CDR1 is KGHSH and CDR2 is LQKENI. The CDR3 loop is CASSPRQTGELFF. The CDR3 nucleotides are TGTGCCAGCTCACCTCGTCAGACCGGGGAGCTGTTTTTT.

Only a few counts were recorded for this clonotype. The chain employs TRBV29-1 and TRBJ2-3; D gene ambiguous. Per the germline V gene, CDR1 is SQVTM and CDR2 is ANQGSEA. Trimming stripped 4 bases from V and 5 bases from J, with 13 bases between. The CDR3 has 13 amino acids. CDR3 sequence: CSVGPGEQDTQYF. DNA for the CDR3: TGCAGCGTTGGGCCGGGCGAACAAGATACGCAGTATTTT.

This clonotype was found a few times. The chain joins TRBV20-1 to TRBJ1-6, with TRBD1 matching over 7 bases. The CDR3 is made up of 13 amino acids. The V gene's germline CDR1 is DFQATT and CDR2 SNEGSKA (reference sequence). V lost 5 bases, J lost 8 bases, and 6 bases stayed unmatched. The CDR3 sequence: CSALQGFYSPLHF. In nucleotides, the CDR3 is TGCAGTGCTCTACAGGGGTTTTATTCACCCCTCCACTTT.

This clonotype came up a few times. The V gene is TRBV20-1, the J gene TRBJ2-7; weak D call: TRBD1 (5 bases). Trimming left V 6 bases short and J 0 bases short, with 12 bases between. The CDR3 is 13 residues long. Germline CDR1 DFQATT, CDR2 SNEGSKA (reference sequence). CDR3 loop: CSAPDTSSYEQYF. The CDR3 DNA is TGCAGTGCCCCGGACACGAGCTCCTACGAGCAGTACTTC.

This clonotype was seen a handful of times. The chain has TRBV5-1 and TRBJ2-7, with 15 bases lining up with TRBD2. This CDR3 contains 18 residues. The ends lost 2 bases at V and 6 bases at J; junction bases unmatched: 12. Germline CDR1 SGHRS, CDR2 YFSETQ. In DNA, the CDR3 is TGCGCCAGCAGCTTTGAACGCGGACTAGCGGGGGGGCTTCTCGAGCAGTACTTC. Protein: CASSFERGLAGGLLEQYF.

The rearrangement joins TRBV6-1 to TRBJ2-7, with TRBD2 as a possible D gene (7 bases). This CDR3 is 15 amino acids long. The germline CDR1 and CDR2 sequences are MNHNS and SASEGT. V was pared by 1 base and J by 6 bases, with 16 bases between. CDR3 residues: CASSEVHWAGAEQYF. The CDR3 bases are TGTGCCAGCAGTGAAGTCCACTGGGCGGGGGCCGAGCAGTACTTC.

Many counts were recorded for this clonotype. The V gene is TRBV7-2, the J gene TRBJ2-2; D unresolved. Germline V gene sequence: CDR1 SGHTA, CDR2 FQGNSA. V gave up 3 bases and J gave up 5 bases, with 10 bases separating them. The CDR3 loop spans 14 amino acids. The CDR3 nucleotides are TGTGCCAGCAGCTTGGGCAGAGCTACCGGGGAGCTGTTTTTT. It is translated as CASSLGRATGELFF.

This clonotype was seen more than once but under ten times. The chain has TRBV5-6 and TRBJ2-5; TRBD1 matches at 7 bases. The V segment lost 5 bases and the J segment 1 base; nucleotides outside the gene matches: 8. This CDR3 region has 15 residues. Germline CDR1 SGHDT, CDR2 YYEEEE. The CDR3 here is CASRHTGDFQETQYF. CDR3 in DNA: TGTGCCAGCAGACATACAGGGGATTTCCAAGAGACCCAGTACTTC.

In this sample, this clonotype turned up a few times. The rearrangement uses TRBV3-1 and TRBJ1-2, with D perhaps matching TRBD1 (6 bases). Looked up from germline, CDR1 is LGHDT and CDR2 is YNNKEL (reference sequence). The CDR3 runs 16 residues. V lost 2 bases and J lost 5, with 18 bases in between. CDR3: CASSQRGAAPTYGYTF. The CDR3 DNA reads TGTGCCAGCAGCCAACGGGGGGCCGCCCCGACTTATGGCTACACCTTC.

This clonotype was seen ten or more times. The rearrangement uses TRBV28 and TRBJ1-5, with D possibly matching TRBD1 (6 bases). The germline CDR1 and CDR2 sequences are MDHEN and SYDVKM. The V and J ends lost 6 bases and 4 bases respectively, with 13 bases between them. This CDR3 has 14 amino acids. CDR3 DNA sequence: TGTGCCAGCAGGTCCGGGACACAGAATCAGCCCCAGCATTTT. The encoded protein is CASRSGTQNQPQHF.

CDR3 region: CASSQRPGLAEQYF. The CDR3 coding sequence is TGCGCCAGCAGCCAGAGACCGGGACTAGCGGAGCAGTACTTC. The chain employs TRBV4-1 and TRBJ2-7; TRBD2 agrees at 10 bases. CDR3 size: 14 residues. Unmatched junction bases numbered 6, after V lost 3 bases and J lost 7 bases. Germline loops: CDR1 MGHRA, CDR2 YSYEKL.

There are many counts of this clonotype. This chain joins TRBV27 and TRBJ1-2; D remains unclear. This CDR3 spans 14 amino acids. The ends were cut back, 0 bases at V and 4 bases at J, with 9 bases in the middle. Germline values: CDR1 MNHEY, CDR2 SMNVEV (reference sequence). CDR3 in amino acids: CASSLSPTIYGYTF. The DNA of the CDR3 is TGTGCCAGCAGTTTATCGCCTACGATCTATGGCTACACCTTC.

The V call is TRBV7-9, the J call TRBJ2-1, with TRBD2 matching 8 bases. The CDR3 extends over 16 amino acids. CDR1 and CDR2 from the germline V gene are SEHNR and FQNEAQ (reference sequence). Trimming at V came to 5 bases and at J to 0 bases, leaving 6 bases not matched to a gene. The DNA of the CDR3 is TGTGCCAGCAGCCGCCCGGGGGGGCCCTCCTACAATGAGCAGTTCTTC. It specifies CASSRPGGPSYNEQFF.